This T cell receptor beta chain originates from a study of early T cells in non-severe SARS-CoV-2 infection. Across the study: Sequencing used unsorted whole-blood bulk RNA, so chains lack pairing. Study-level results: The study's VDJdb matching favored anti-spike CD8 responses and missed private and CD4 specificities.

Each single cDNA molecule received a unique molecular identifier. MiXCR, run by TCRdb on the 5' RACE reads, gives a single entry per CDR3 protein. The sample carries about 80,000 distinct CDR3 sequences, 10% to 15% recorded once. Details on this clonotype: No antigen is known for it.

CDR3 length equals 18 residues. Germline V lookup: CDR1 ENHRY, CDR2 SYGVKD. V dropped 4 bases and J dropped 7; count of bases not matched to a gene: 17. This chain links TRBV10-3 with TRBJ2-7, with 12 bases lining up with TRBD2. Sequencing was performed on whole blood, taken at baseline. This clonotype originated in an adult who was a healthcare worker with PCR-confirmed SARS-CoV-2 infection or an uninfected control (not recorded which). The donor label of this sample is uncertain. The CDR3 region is CAISVGAASGRGIGEQYF. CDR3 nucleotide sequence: TGTGCCATCAGTGTCGGGGCAGCTAGCGGGAGGGGCATCGGAGAGCAGTACTTC.